The clone carrying this TCR beta chain was picked up a small number of times. Its antigen is undetermined. The trim removed 6 bases at V and 5 bases at J, leaving 11 bases unmatched. From germline, CDR1 is ENHRY and CDR2 SYGVKD. The CDR3 spans 15 residues. All sequencing subjects had displayed CD8+CD57+ cell expansion on flow cytometry. Researchers used genomic DNA as the template to profile TCR beta VDJ and CDR3. TCRdb ran MiXCR on the reads and lists one entry per CDR3 protein. The profile shows around 150,000 distinct CDR3 sequences, roughly 48% of them singletons. The data originate from a study of CD8+CD57+ T cells in acquired aplastic anemia. Study observations and caveats: Patients and controls turned out to have roughly 29 CD8+ CDR3 sequences in common.

The chain couples TRBV10-3 to TRBJ2-7; 9 nucleotides agree with TRBD1. Sequencing was carried out using sorted CD4+, CD8+, or CD8+CD57+ T cells (not recorded which) from PBMCs. This TCR came from a human donor with aplastic anemia. The chain's CDR3 is CAIRAGTGKTDEQYF. The CDR3 bases are TGTGCCATCAGGGCCGGGACAGGGAAGACCGACGAGCAGTACTTC.